This entry describes one TCR beta chain. What it recognizes is unknown. Per the germline V gene, CDR1 is LGHDT and CDR2 is YNNKEL (reference sequence). Deletions cut 6 bases from V and 5 bases from J, with 17 bases between. CDR3 length equals 15 residues. The sample originates from a study of T cells in Graves' hyperthyroidism and ophthalmopathy. Findings of the study overall: Median prediction lead before ophthalmopathy onset was 6.5 months with the model.

Amplified TCR beta CDR3 regions came from RNA transcripts. With the HTBI primer set, the TCR CDR3 went through a first round of RT-PCR. TCRdb redid the calling of the multiplex PCR reads with MiXCR, one entry per CDR3 protein. The top ten clones hold about 25% of a sample with approximately 510,000 distinct CDR3 sequences, more than 20% of them seen once. Sequences were obtained from blood. The V call is TRBV3-1, the J call TRBJ2-4; no reliable D call. This TCR came from a man aged 18 to 29 with Graves' hyperthyroidism. The CDR3 region has the DNA TGTGCCAGCAGTCGAACACGAAAGGTCCAAAACATTCAGTACTTC. This encodes CASSRTRKVQNIQYF.